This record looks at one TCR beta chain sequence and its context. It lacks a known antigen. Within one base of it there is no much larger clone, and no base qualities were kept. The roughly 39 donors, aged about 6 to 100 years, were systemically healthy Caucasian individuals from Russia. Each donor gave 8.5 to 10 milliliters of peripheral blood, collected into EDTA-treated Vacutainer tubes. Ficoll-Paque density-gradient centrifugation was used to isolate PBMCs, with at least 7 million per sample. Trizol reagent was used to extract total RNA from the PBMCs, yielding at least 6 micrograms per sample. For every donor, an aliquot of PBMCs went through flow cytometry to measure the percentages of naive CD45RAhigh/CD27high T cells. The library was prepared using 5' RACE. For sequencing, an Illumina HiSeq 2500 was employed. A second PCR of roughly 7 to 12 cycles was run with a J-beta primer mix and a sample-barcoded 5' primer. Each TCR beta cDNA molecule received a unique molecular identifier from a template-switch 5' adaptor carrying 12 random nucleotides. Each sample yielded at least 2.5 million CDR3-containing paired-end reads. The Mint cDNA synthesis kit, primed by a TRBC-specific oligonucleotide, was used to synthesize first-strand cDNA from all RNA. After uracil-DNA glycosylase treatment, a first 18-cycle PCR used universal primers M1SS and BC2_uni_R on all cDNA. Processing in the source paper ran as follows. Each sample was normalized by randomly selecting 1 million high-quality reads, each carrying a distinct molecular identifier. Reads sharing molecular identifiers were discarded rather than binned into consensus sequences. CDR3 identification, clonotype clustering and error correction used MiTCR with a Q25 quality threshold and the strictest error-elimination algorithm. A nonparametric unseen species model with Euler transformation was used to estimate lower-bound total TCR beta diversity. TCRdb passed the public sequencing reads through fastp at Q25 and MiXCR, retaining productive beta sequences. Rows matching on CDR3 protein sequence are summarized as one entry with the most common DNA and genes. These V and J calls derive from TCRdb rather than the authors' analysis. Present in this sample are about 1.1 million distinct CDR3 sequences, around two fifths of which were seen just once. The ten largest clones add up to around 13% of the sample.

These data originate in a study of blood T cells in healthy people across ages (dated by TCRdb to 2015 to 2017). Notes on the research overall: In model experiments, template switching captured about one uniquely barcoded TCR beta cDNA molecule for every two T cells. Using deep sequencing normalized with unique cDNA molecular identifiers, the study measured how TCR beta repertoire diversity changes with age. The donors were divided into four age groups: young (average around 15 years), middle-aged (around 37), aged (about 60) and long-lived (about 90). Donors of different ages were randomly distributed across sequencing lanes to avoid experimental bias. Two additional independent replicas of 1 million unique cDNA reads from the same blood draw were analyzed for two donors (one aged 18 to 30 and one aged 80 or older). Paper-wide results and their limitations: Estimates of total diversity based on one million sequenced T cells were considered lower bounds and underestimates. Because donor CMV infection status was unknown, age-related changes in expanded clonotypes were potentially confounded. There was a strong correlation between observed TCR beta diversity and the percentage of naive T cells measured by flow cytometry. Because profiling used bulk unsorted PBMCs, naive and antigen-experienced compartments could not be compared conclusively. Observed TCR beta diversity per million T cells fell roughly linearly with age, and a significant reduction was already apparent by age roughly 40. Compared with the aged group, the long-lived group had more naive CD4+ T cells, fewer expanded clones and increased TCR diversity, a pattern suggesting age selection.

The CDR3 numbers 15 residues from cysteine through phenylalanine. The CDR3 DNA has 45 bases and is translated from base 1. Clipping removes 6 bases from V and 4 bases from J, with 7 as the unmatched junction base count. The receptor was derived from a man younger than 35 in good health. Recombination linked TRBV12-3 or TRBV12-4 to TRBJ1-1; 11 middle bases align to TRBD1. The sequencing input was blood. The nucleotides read TGTGCCAGCAGAAGGACAGGGGGCGCGGTCACTGAAGCTTTCTTT. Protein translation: CASRRTGGAVTEAFF.